These 10 T cell receptor beta chains came from one sample sequenced in a study of blood T cell repertoires in COVID-19. The repertoire was sequenced with immunoSEQ multiplex PCR; TCRdb's copy has only in-frame clones and lacks some. The table has around 140,000 clones, 88% seen once. Material for sequencing was peripheral blood. These receptors were taken from a man aged 60-69 years with active or convalescent COVID-19.

V is TRBV15 and J is TRBJ1-4; D not resolved. V shed 0 bases and J shed 3 bases, with 11 bases lying between them. CDR3 length: 16 amino acids. From germline, CDR1 is LNHNV and CDR2 YYDKDF (reference sequence). CDR3 bases: TGTGCCACCAGCAGAGATCTTCCCGGGTCTAATGAAAAACTGTTTTTT. Its protein is CATSRDLPGSNEKLFF.

The V gene is TRBV18, the J gene TRBJ1-2; TRBD1 might be the D (6 bases). This CDR3 is built from 14 residues. The germline V gene encodes CDR1 KGHSH and CDR2 LQKENI. Trimming cost V 8 bases and J 5 bases, with 18 bases left between them. CDR3 coding DNA: TGTGCCAGCACCTCCAGCGGGGGCGAATATGGCTACACCTTC. Translating it yields CASTSSGGEYGYTF.

V gene TRBV30 combines with J gene TRBJ1-3; the D gene is possibly TRBD1 (6 bases). Looked up from germline, CDR1 is GTSNPN and CDR2 is SVGIG (reference sequence). Trimming pared 5 bases from V and 4 bases from J, leaving 12 bases between. The CDR3 sequence is 13 residues long. CDR3 nucleotide sequence: TGTGCCTGGGTGATTGGGGGCGGAAACACCATATATTTT. It specifies CAWVIGGGNTIYF.

Only one count was recorded for this clone. The chain couples TRBV11-2 to TRBJ2-3; 9 bases agree with TRBD2. CDR1 and CDR2 (germline): SGHAT, FQNNGV. This CDR3 comprises 15 residues. Trimming cost V 1 base and J 1 base; bases outside gene matches: 0. This CDR3 reads CASSLVAGGTDTQYF. In nucleotides, the CDR3 is TGTGCCAGCAGCTTAGTAGCGGGAGGCACAGATACGCAGTATTTT.

CDR3 amino acids: CASSALAGITYNEQFF. CDR3 DNA: TGTGCCAGCAGCGCGCTAGCGGGAATTACCTACAATGAGCAGTTCTTC. V gene TRBV5-8 combines with J gene TRBJ2-1; 9 nucleotides align to TRBD2. In germline, CDR1 is SGHTS, CDR2 YDEGEE. This CDR3 comprises 16 residues. Trimming removed 4 bases from V and 2 bases from J; junction bases left unmatched: 7. The variable domain in full, with the rest retrieved from reference TRBV5-8 and TRBJ2-1, is EAGVTQSPTHLIKTRGQQATLRCSPISGHTSVYWYQQALGLGLQFLLWYDEGEERNRGNFPPRFSGRQFPNYSSELNVNALELEDSALYLCASSALAGITYNEQFFGPGTRLTVL.

This rearrangement joins TRBV29-1 to TRBJ2-2; D might be TRBD1 (6 bases). The CDR3 consists of 14 residues. V was pared by 6 bases and J by 4 bases, with 15 bases between. Per germline, CDR1 SQVTM and CDR2 ANQGSEA. The CDR3: CSVGLQGRTGELFF. The CDR3 DNA is TGCAGCGTCGGGCTGCAGGGGCGCACCGGGGAGCTGTTTTTT.

This clone is a singleton in its sample. This chain joins TRBV18 and TRBJ2-3; TRBD1 matches 7 bases. This CDR3 region has 16 residues. J lost 4 bases, V lost 3 bases, and 10 bases had no gene match. CDR1 KGHSH and CDR2 LQKENI come from the germline V gene. In DNA, the CDR3 is TGTGCCAGCTCACCTTTTGCGGCAGGGGGATCAGATACGCAGTATTTT. Its protein is CASSPFAAGGSDTQYF.

Note on this clone: Because the CDR3's place on the DNA is in doubt, the DNA is left out and the CDR3 is given as listed by TCRdb. This chain connects TRBV28 to TRBJ2-2; the DNA was not compared with TRBD1, the D call given in the table. The CDR3 region is 14 residues in length, termini included. Germline V gene lookup returns CDR1 MDHEN and CDR2 SYDVKM. CDR3 protein: CASILGTNTGELFF.

V is TRBV5-5 and J is TRBJ2-2; 13 bases agree with TRBD2. Germline CDR1 and CDR2: SGHKS and YYEKEE (reference sequence). This CDR3 contains 18 residues. The junction had 6 bases not matched to a gene; V was cut back by 4 bases and J by 0 bases. The CDR3 spells CASSLPGLAGSNTGELFF. In nucleotides, the CDR3 is TGTGCCAGCAGCCTACCGGGACTAGCGGGATCGAACACCGGGGAGCTGTTTTTT.

The chain has TRBV6-4 and TRBJ1-6, with 9 bases that match TRBD1. The V gene's germline CDR1 is MRHNA and CDR2 SNTAGT. The CDR3 loop spans 13 amino acids. J lost 10 bases, V lost 6 bases, and 4 bases had no gene match. The DNA for the CDR3 is TGTGCCAGCAGGAGGACAGGGGCGTCACCCCTCCACTTT. As protein: CASRRTGASPLHF.